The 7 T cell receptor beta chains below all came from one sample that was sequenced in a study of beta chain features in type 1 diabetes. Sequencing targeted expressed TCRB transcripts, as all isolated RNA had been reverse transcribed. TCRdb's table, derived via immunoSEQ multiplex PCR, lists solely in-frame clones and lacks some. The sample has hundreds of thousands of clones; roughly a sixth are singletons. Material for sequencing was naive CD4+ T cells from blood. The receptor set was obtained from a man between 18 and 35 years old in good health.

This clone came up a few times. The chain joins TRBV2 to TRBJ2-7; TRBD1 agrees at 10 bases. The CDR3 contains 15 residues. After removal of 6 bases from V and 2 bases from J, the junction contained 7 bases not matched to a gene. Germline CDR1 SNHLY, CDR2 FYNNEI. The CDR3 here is CASRISGQGTYEQYF. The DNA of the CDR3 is TGTGCCAGCAGGATTTCGGGACAGGGGACCTACGAGCAGTACTTC. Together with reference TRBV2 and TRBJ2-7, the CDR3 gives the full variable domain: EPEVTQTPSHQVTQMGQEVILRCVPISNHLYFYWYRQILGQKVEFLVSFYNNEISEKSEIFDDQFSVERPDGSNFTLKIRSTKLEDSAMYFCASRISGQGTYEQYFGPGTRLTVT.

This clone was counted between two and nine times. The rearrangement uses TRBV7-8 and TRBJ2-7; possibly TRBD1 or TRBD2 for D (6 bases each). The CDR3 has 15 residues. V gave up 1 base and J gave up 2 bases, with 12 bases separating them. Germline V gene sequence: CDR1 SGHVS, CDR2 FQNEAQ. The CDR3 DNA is TGTGCCAGCAGCTTAGTGGGGGGCGCGGCCTACGAGCAGTACTTC. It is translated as CASSLVGGAAYEQYF.

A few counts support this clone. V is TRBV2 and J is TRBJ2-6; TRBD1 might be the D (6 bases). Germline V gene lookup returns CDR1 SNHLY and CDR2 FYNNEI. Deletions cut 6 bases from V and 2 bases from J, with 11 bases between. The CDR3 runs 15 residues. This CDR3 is CASSSQGTGANVLTF. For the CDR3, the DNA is TGTGCCAGCAGCTCACAGGGAACTGGGGCCAACGTCCTGACTTTC. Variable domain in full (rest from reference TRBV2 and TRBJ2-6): EPEVTQTPSHQVTQMGQEVILRCVPISNHLYFYWYRQILGQKVEFLVSFYNNEISEKSEIFDDQFSVERPDGSNFTLKIRSTKLEDSAMYFCASSSQGTGANVLTFGAGSRLTVL.

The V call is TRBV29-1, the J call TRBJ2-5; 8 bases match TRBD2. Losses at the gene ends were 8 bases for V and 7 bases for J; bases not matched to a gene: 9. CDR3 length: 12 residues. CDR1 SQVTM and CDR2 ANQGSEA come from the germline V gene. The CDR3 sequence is CSTTTSAATQYF. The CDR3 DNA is TGCAGCACCACGACTAGCGCGGCGACCCAGTACTTC. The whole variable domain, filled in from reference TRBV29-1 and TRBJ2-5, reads SAVISQKPSRDICQRGTSLTIQCQVDSQVTMMFWYRQQPGQSLTLIATANQGSEATYESGFVIDKFPISRPNLTFSTLTVSNMSPEDSSIYLCSTTTSAATQYFGPGTRLLVL.

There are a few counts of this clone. The CDR3 region is CASLGTAYGYTF. CDR3 bases: TGTGCCTCGCTTGGGACAGCCTATGGCTACACCTTC. The V gene is TRBV30, the J gene TRBJ1-2; 7 bases are a match to TRBD1. CDR1 and CDR2 from the germline V gene are GTSNPN and SVGIG (reference sequence). The CDR3 extends over 12 amino acids. Trimming at V came to 7 bases and at J to 4 bases, leaving 6 bases not matched to a gene.

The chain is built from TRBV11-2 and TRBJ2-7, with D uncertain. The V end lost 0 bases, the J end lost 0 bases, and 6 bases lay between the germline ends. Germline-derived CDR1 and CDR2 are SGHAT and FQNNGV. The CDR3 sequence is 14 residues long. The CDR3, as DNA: TGTGCCAGCAGCTTAGATGCAGGCTCCTACGAGCAGTACTTC. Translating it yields CASSLDAGSYEQYF.

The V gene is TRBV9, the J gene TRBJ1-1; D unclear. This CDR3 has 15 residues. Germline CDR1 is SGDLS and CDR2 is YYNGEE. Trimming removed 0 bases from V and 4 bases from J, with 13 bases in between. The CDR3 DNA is TGTGCCAGCAGCGTAGGGGCGGGGAGGGCCACTGAAGCTTTCTTT. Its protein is CASSVGAGRATEAFF.